The 9 T cell receptor beta chains presented below share a single source sample, sequenced in a study of tumor and adjacent non-tumor tissue in lung cancer (dated by TCRdb to 2017 to 2018). RNA was isolated from bulk unsorted tissue, and RNA quality was assessed with a NanoDrop ND-1000 and an Agilent 2100. Libraries were built with multiplex PCR. The sequencer listed for this sample is Illumina HiSeq 2500. TCRbeta libraries were built by three rounds of nested PCR using primers (Table S4), following protocols modified from ARM-PCR. TCRdb reanalyzed the raw reads on its own, using fastp at Q25 for trimming and MiXCR for clone calling, and kept in-frame beta chains. Each record represents a unique CDR3 protein, reported with the most common genes and DNA among its rows. The sample includes about 68,000 distinct CDR3 sequences, with 55% to 75% observed a single time. Roughly 21% of the sample comes from the top ten.

Sequencing input: lung tumor tissue. The origin of the receptors is a man over 45 with non-small cell lung cancer.

As to this clonotype: This may stem from a read error, because a much larger clone lies one nucleotide away. This chain links TRBV6-6 with TRBJ2-6; the D gene is possibly TRBD1 (6 bases). Trimming pared 2 bases from V and 4 bases from J, leaving 15 bases between. Germline V CDR1 and CDR2: MNHNY, SVGAGI (reference sequence). This CDR3 has 17 residues. In DNA, the CDR3 is TGTGCCAGCAGTTACCAGCAGGGGCTGGCCGGGGCCAACGTCCTGACTTTC. Translation: CASSYQQGLAGANVLTF.

This clonotype was counted once. The junction shows a germline mismatch at one end, possibly a read error. The chain employs TRBV6-5 and TRBJ2-7; D may correspond to TRBD1 or TRBD2 (5 bases each). This CDR3 has 14 residues. Germline CDR1 and CDR2: MNHEY and SVGAGI. This chain's CDR3 is CTSSYSNGAGGQYF. The CDR3 DNA reads TGTACCAGCAGTTACTCGAACGGGGCCGGAGGGCAGTACTTC.

As regards this clonotype: One end of the junction fails to match germline, which may point to a read error. CDR3 protein: CACSLAESPYEQYF. The CDR3 DNA is TGTGCCTGCAGCTTGGCGGAATCTCCCTACGAACAGTACTTC. J is TRBJ2-7 and V is TRBV5-6; unclear D gene. Germline assignment: CDR1 SGHDT and CDR2 YYEEEE. CDR3 length: 14 residues.

Comments on this clonotype: Given a much more abundant clone one base away, this may be a read error. V usage is TRBV28 and J usage is TRBJ1-5, with TRBD1 matching over 8 bases. This CDR3 contains 16 residues. J lost 1 base, V lost 6 bases, and 8 bases had no gene match. Germline loops: CDR1 MDHEN, CDR2 SYDVKM. CDR3 nucleotide sequence: TGTGCCAGCAGCGGGGACAGGCGGAGAAGCAATCAGCCCCAGCATTTT. Residues: CASSGDRRRSNQPQHF.

This clonotype occurred a few times. The genes are TRBV19 and TRBJ2-1; 7 bases fit TRBD2. CDR1 LNHDA and CDR2 SQIVND come from the germline V gene (reference sequence). The CDR3 is made up of 14 amino acids. V lost 4 bases and J lost 10; bases outside the gene matches: 10. The CDR3 loop reads CASSTAGRGWEQFF. The CDR3 DNA reads as TGTGCCAGTAGTACGGCAGGGAGGGGTTGGGAGCAGTTCTTC.

Remarks on this clonotype: The conserved phenylalanine or tryptophan is not found at the CDR3 terminus, so this likely reflects a read error. J is TRBJ2-3 and V is TRBV11-2, with TRBD2 matching over 7 bases. Germline values: CDR1 SGHAT, CDR2 FQNNGV. This CDR3 is built from 15 residues. Trimming removed 1 base from V and 3 bases from J; junction bases left unmatched: 4. CDR3 sequence reads: CASSLVGGGTDTQYL. The CDR3 coding sequence is TGTGCCAGCAGCTTAGTAGGCGGGGGTACAGATACGCAGTATTTG.

The V call is TRBV6-1, the J call TRBJ2-3, with TRBD1 as a possible D gene (6 bases). This CDR3 is 11 amino acids long. Deletions cut 11 bases from V and 10 bases from J, with 16 bases between. Germline CDR1 is MNHNS and CDR2 is SASEGT. CDR3 residues: CAAQGLLSQYF. The CDR3 nucleotides are TGTGCCGCTCAGGGGTTGCTGTCGCAGTATTTT.

At least ten counts were recorded for this clonotype. The CDR3 loop is CATSPSGGGNTIYF. The CDR3 coding sequence is TGTGCCACCAGCCCCAGCGGGGGAGGAAACACCATATATTTT. The V gene is TRBV15, the J gene TRBJ1-3, with a possible D match to TRBD1 (5 bases). This CDR3 is built from 14 residues. V gave up 5 bases and J gave up 4 bases, with 12 bases separating them. Germline CDR1 reads LNHNV; CDR2 reads YYDKDF (reference sequence). The whole variable domain, remainder taken from reference TRBV15 and TRBJ1-3, is DAMVIQNPRYQVTQFGKPVTLSCSQTLNHNVMYWYQQKSSQAPKLLFHYYDKDFNNEADTPDNFQSRRPNTSFCFLDIRSPGLGDTAMYLCATSPSGGGNTIYFGEGSWLTVV.

This clonotype occurred a few times. A read error may be the cause here, since a much bigger clone is one base away. The chain combines TRBV4-1 with TRBJ1-5; the D is unclear. Germline CDR1 is MGHRA and CDR2 is YSYEKL. The length of the CDR3 is 15 residues. CDR3 sequence: CVSSPSGDRNQPQHF. The CDR3, as DNA: TGCGTCAGCAGCCCCAGCGGGGATAGGAATCAGCCCCAGCATTTT.